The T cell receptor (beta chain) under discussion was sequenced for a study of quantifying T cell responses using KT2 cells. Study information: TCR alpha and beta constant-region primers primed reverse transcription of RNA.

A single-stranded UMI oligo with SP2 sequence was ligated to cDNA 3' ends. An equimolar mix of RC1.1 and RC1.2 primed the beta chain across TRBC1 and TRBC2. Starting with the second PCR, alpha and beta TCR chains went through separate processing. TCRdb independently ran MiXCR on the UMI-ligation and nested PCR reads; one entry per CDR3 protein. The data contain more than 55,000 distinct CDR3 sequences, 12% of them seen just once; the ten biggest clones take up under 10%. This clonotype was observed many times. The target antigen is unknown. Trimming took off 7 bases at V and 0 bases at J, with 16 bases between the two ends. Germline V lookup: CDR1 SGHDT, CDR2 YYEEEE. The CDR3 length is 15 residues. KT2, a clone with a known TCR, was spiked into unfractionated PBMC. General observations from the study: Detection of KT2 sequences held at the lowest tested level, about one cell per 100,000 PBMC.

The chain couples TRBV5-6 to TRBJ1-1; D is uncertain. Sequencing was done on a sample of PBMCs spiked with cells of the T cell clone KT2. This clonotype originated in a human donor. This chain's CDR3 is CASYLRPTMNTEAFF. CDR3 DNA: TGTGCCAGCTACCTTCGACCGACAATGAACACTGAAGCTTTCTTT.